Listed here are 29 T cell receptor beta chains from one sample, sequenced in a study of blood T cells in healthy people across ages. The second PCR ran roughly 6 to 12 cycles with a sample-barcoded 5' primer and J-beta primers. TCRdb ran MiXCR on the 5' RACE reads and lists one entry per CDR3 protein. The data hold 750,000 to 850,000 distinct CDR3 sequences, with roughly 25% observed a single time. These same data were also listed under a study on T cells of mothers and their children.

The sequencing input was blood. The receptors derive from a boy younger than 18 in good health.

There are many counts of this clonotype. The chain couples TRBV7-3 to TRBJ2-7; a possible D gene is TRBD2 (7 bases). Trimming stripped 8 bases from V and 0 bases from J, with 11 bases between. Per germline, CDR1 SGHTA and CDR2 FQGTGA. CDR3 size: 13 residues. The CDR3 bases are TGTGCCAGCTCGCGGGGGCTCTCCTACGAGCAGTACTTC. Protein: CASSRGLSYEQYF.

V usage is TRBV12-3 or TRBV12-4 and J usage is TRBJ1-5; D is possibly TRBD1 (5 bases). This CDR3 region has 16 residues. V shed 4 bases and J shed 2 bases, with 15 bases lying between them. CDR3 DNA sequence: TGTGCCAGCAGTTCACCCTCCGGACAAGGCAATCAGCCCCAGCATTTT. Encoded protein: CASSSPSGQGNQPQHF.

CDR3 nucleotide sequence: TGTGCCAGTAGTACCGACAGGGCGGCCAATCAGCCCCAGCATTTT. Its translation: CASSTDRAANQPQHF. V is TRBV19 and J is TRBJ1-5; 7 positions match TRBD1. V was clipped by 4 bases and J by 3 bases; unmatched bases: 6. Germline CDR1 is LNHDA and CDR2 is SQIVND (reference sequence). The CDR3 runs to 15 residues.

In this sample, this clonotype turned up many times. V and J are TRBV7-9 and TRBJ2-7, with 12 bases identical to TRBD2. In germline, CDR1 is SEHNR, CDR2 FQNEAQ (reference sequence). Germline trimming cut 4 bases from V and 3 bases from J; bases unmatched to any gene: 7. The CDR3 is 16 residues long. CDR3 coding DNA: TGTGCCAGCAGCTCCACTGGACTAGCGGGAATCTACGAGCAGTACTTC. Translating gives CASSSTGLAGIYEQYF. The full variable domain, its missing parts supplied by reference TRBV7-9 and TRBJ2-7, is DTGVSQNPRHKITKRGQNVTFRCDPISEHNRLYWYRQTLGQGPEFLTYFQNEAQLEKSRLLSDRFSAERPKGSFSTLEIQRTEQGDSAMYLCASSSTGLAGIYEQYFGPGTRLTVT.

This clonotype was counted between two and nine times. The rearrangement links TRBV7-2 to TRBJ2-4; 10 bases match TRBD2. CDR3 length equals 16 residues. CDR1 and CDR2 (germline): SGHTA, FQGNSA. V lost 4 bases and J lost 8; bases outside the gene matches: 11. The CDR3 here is CASSWGRGTSEDIQYF. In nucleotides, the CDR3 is TGTGCCAGCAGCTGGGGAAGGGGGACTAGCGAGGACATTCAGTACTTC.

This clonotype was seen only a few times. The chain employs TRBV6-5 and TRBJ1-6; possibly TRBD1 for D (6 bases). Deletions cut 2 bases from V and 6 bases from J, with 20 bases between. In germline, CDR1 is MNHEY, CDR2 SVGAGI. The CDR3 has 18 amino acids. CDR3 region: CASSYGRGGAASNSPLHF. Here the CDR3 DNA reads TGTGCCAGCAGTTACGGGAGAGGGGGGGCGGCATCTAATTCACCCCTCCACTTT.

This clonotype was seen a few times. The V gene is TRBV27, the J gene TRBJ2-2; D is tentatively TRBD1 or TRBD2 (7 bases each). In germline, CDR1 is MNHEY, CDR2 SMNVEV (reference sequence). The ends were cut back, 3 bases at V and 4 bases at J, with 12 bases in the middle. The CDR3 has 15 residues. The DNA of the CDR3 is TGTGCCAGCAGTTTGGGAGGGGGCCCCACCGGGGAGCTGTTTTTT. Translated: CASSLGGGPTGELFF.

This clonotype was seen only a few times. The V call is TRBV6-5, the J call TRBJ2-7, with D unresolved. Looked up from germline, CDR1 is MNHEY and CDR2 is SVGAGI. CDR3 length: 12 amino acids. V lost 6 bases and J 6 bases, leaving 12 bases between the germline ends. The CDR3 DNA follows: TGTGCCAGCAGCCCCACTAAGAGCGAGCAGTACTTC. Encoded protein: CASSPTKSEQYF.

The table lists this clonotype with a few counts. CDR3 region: CASSESGELFF. In nucleotides, the CDR3 is TGTGCCAGCAGTGAGTCCGGGGAGCTGTTTTTT. The chain combines TRBV6-6 with TRBJ2-2; no clear D. The CDR3 has 11 residues. CDR1 is MNHNY and CDR2 is SVGAGI in the germline V gene (reference sequence). The V and J ends lost 5 bases and 6 bases respectively, with 4 bases between them.

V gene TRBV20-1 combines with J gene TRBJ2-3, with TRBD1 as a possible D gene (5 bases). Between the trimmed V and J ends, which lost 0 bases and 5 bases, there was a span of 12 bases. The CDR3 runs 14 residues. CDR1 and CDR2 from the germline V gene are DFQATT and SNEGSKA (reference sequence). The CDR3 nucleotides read TGCAGTGCTAGAGATGGGCAGGGTGAAGATACGCAGTATTTT. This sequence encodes CSARDGQGEDTQYF.

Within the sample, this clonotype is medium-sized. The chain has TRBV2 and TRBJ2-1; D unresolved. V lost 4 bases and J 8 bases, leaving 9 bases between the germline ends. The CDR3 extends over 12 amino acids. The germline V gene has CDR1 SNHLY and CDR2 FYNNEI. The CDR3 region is CASSVGGDEQFF. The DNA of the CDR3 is TGTGCCAGCAGTGTTGGCGGCGATGAGCAGTTCTTC.

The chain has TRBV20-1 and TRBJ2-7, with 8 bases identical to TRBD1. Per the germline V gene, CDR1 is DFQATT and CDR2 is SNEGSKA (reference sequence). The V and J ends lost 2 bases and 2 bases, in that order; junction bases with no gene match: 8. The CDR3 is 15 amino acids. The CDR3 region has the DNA TGCAGTGCTAGATACCGGACAGGGAAGACCTACGAGCAGTACTTC. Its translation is CSARYRTGKTYEQYF.

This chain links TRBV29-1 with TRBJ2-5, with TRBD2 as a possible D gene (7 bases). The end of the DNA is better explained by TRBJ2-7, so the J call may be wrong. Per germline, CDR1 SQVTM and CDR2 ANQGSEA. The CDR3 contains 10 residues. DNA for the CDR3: TGCCGGGGGGCTGGAGCCGAGCAGTACTTC. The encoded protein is CRGAGAEQYF.

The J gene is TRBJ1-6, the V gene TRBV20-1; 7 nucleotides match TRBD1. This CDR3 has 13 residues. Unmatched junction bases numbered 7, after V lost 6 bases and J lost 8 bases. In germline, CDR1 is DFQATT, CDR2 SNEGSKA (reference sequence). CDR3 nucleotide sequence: TGCAGTGCACCGTGGGACAGATATTCACCCCTCCACTTT. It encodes CSAPWDRYSPLHF.

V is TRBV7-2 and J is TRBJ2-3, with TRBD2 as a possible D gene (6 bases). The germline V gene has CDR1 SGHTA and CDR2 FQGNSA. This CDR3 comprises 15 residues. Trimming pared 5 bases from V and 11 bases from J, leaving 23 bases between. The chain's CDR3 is CASSPSWDLGTKQYF. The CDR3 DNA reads TGTGCCAGCAGCCCGAGCTGGGACTTGGGGACCAAGCAGTATTTT.

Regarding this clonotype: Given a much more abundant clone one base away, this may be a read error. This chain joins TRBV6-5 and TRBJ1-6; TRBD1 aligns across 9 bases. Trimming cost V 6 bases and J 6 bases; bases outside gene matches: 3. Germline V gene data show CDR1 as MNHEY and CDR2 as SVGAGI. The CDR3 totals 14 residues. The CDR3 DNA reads TGTGCCAGCAGCCGGACAGGGGTTAATTCACCCCTCCACTTT. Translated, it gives CASSRTGVNSPLHF.

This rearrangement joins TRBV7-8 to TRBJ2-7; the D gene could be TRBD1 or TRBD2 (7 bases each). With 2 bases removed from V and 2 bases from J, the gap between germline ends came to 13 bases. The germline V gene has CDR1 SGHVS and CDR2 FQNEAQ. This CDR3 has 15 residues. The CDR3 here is CASSLRGGQTYEQYF. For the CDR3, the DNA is TGTGCCAGCAGCTTAAGGGGGGGACAGACCTACGAGCAGTACTTC.

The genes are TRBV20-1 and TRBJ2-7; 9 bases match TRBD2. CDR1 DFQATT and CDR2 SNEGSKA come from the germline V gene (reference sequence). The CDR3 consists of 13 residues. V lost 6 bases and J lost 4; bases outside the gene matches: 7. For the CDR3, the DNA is TGCAGTGCCCAGACTAGCGGAGATTACGAGCAGTACTTC. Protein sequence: CSAQTSGDYEQYF.

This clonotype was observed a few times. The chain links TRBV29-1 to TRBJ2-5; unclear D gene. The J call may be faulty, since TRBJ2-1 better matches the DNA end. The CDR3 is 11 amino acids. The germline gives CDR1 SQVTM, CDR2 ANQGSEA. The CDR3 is CSVESVDEQFF. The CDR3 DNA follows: TGCAGCGTTGAGTCCGTAGATGAGCAGTTCTTC.

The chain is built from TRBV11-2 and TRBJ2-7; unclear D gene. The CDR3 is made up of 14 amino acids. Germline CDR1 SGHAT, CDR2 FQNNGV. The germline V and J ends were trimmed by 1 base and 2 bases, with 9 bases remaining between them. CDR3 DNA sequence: TGTGCCAGCAGCTTAGGGGTTTCCACCTACGAGCAGTACTTC. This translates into CASSLGVSTYEQYF.

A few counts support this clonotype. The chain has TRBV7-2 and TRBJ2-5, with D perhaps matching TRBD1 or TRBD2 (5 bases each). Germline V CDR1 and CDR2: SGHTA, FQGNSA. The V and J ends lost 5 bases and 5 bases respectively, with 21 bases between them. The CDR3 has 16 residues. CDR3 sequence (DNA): TGTGCCAGCAGCGAGGGTTCGGGACCTCCAATGGAGACCCAGTACTTC. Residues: CASSEGSGPPMETQYF. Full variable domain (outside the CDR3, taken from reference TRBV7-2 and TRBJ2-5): GAGVSQSPSNKVTEKGKDVELRCDPISGHTALYWYRQSLGQGLEFLIYFQGNSAPDKSGLPSDRFSAERTGGSVSTLTIQRTQQEDSAVYLCASSEGSGPPMETQYFGPGTRLLVL.

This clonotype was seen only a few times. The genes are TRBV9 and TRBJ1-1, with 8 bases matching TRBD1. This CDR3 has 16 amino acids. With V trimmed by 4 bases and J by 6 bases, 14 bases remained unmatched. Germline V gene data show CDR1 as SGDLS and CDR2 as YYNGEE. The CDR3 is CASSPHPRDRQSEAFF. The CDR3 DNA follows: TGTGCCAGCAGCCCTCACCCCCGGGACAGGCAATCTGAAGCTTTCTTT.

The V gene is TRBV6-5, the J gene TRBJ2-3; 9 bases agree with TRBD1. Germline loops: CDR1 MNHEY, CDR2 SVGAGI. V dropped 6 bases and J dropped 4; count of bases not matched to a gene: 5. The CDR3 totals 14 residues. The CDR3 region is CASRIQGAADTQYF. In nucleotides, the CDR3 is TGTGCCAGCAGAATACAGGGGGCTGCAGATACGCAGTATTTT.

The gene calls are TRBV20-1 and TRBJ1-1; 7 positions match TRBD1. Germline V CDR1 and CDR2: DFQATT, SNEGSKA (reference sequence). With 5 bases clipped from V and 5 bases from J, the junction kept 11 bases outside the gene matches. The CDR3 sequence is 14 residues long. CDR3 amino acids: CSALHRRGRTEAFF. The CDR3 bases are TGCAGTGCTCTTCATCGAAGGGGGCGGACTGAAGCTTTCTTT.

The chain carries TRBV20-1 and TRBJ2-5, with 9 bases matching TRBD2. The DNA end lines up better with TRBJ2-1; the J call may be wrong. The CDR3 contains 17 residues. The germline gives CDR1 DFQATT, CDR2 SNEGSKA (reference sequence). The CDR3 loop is CSAILRFVSGRVYEQFF. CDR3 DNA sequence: TGCAGTGCTATTCTCAGGTTTGTTAGCGGGAGAGTGTATGAGCAGTTCTTC.

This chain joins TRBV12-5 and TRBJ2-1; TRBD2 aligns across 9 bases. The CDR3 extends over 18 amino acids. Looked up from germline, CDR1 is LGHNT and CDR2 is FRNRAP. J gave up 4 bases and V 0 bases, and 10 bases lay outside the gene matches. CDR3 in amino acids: CASGLVLRREGSYNEQFF. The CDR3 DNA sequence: TGTGCTAGTGGTTTGGTCTTGAGGCGGGAGGGATCGTACAATGAGCAGTTCTTC.

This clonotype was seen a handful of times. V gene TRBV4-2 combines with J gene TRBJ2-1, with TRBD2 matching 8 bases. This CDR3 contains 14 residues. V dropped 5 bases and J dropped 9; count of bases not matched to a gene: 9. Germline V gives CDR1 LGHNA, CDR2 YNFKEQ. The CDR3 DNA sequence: TGTGCCAGCAGCGAGCGGGGGCTTTCCAGTGAGCAGTTCTTC. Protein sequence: CASSERGLSSEQFF.

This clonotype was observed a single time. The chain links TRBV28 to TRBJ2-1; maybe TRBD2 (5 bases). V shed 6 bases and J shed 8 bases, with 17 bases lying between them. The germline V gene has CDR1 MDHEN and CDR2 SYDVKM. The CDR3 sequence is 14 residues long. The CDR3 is CASSPLDSVYEQFF. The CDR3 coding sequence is TGTGCCAGCAGCCCCCTGGACTCCGTTTATGAGCAGTTCTTC.

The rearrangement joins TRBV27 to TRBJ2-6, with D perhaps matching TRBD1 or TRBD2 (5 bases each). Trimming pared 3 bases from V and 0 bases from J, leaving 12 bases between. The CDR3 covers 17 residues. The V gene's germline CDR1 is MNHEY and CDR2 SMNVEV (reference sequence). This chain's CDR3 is CASSFRGVFSGANVLTF. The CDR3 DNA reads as TGTGCCAGCAGTTTTCGGGGCGTGTTCTCTGGGGCCAACGTCCTGACTTTC.